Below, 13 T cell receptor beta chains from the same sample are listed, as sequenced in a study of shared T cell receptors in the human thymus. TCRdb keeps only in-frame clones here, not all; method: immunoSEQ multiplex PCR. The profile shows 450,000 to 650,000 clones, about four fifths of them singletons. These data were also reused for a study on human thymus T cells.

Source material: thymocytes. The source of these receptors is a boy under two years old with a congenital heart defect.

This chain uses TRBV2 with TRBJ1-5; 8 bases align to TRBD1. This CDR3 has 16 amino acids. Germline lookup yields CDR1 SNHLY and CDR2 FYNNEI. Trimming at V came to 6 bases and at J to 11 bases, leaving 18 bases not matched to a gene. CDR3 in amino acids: CASRGRDRRFIGSQHF. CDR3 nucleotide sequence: TGTGCCAGCAGGGGCCGGGACAGGCGGTTTATAGGTTCCCAGCATTTT.

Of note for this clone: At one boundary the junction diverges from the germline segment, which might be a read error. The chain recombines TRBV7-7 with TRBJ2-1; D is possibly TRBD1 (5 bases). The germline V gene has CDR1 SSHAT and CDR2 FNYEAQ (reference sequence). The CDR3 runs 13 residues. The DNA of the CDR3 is TGTGCTAGCAGCTTATCCCGGACAAACGAGCAGTTCTTC. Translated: CASSLSRTNEQFF.

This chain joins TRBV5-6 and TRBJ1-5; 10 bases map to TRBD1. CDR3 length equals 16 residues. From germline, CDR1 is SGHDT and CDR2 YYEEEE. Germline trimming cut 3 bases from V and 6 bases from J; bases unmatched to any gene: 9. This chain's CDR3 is CASSSAGQGSGQPQHF. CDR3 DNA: TGTGCCAGCAGCTCCGCGGGACAGGGGAGCGGTCAGCCCCAGCATTTT.

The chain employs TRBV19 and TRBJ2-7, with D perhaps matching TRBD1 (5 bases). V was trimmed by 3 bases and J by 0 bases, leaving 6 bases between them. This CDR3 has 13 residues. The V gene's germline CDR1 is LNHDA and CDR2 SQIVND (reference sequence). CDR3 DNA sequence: TGTGCCAGTAGTATGCAGGGCTCCTACGAGCAGTACTTC. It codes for CASSMQGSYEQYF.

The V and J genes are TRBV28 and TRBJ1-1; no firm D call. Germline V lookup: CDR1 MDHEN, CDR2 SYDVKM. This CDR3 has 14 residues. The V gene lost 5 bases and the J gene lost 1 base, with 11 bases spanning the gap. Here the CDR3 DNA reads TGTGCCAGCAGTATGAAGCATACGAACACTGAAGCTTTCTTT. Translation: CASSMKHTNTEAFF.

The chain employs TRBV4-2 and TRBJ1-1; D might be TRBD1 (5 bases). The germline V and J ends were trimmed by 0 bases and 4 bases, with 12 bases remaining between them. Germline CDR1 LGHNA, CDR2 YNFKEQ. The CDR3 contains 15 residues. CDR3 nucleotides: TGTGCCAGCAGCCAAGATCGGGGGTATAGCACTGAAGCTTTCTTT. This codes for CASSQDRGYSTEAFF.

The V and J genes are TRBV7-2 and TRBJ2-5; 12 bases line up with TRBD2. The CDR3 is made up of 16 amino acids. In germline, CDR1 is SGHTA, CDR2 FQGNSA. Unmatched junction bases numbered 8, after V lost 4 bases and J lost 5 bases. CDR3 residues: CASSSTSGRAEETQYF. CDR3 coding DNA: TGTGCCAGCAGCTCGACTAGCGGGAGAGCGGAGGAGACCCAGTACTTC.

CDR3 coding DNA: TGTGCCAGCAGCCTGGGACAGGGCGGCGAGCAGTTCTTC. Translated, it gives CASSLGQGGEQFF. This rearrangement joins TRBV5-6 to TRBJ2-1, with 9 bases lining up with TRBD1. This CDR3 has 13 amino acids. Per the germline V gene, CDR1 is SGHDT and CDR2 is YYEEEE. V lost 4 bases, J lost 10 bases, and 6 bases stayed unmatched. Full variable domain (rest looked up from reference TRBV5-6 and TRBJ2-1): DAGVTQSPTHLIKTRGQQVTLRCSPKSGHDTVSWYQQALGQGPQFIFQYYEEEERQRGNFPDRFSGHQFPNYSSELNVNALLLGDSALYLCASSLGQGGEQFFGPGTRLTVL.

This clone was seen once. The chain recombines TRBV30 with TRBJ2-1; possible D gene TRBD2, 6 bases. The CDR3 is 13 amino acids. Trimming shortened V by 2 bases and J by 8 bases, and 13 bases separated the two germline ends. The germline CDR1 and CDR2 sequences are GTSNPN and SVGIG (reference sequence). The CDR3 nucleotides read TGTGCCTGGAGTACTAGCCTGTCGGATGAGCAGTTCTTC. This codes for CAWSTSLSDEQFF.

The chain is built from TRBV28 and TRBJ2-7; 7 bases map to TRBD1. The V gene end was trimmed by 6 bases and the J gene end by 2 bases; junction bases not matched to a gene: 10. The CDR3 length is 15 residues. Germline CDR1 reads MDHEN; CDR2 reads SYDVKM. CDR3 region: CASRVYRGRPYEQYF. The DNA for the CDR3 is TGTGCCAGCAGAGTGTACAGGGGCCGACCCTACGAGCAGTACTTC.

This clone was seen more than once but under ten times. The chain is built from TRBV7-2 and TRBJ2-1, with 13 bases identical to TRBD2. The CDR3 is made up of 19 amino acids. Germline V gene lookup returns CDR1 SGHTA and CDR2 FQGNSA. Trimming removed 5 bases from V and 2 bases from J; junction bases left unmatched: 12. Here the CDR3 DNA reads TGTGCCAGCAGCCCAAAGCCGGGACTAGCGGGAAGCCCCTACAATGAGCAGTTCTTC. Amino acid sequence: CASSPKPGLAGSPYNEQFF.

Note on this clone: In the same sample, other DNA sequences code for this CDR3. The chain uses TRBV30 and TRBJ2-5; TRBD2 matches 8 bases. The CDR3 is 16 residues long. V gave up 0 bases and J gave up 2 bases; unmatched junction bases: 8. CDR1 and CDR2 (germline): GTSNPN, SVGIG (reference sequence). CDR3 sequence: CAWSVLGASGQETQYF. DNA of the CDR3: TGTGCCTGGAGTGTCCTAGGGGCTAGCGGGCAAGAGACCCAGTACTTC.

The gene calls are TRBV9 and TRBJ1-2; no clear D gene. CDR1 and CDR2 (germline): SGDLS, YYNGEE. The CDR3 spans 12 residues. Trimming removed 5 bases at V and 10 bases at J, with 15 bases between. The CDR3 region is CASSSHLSDYTF. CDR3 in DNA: TGTGCCAGCAGTAGTCACCTATCCGACTACACCTTC.